The source of this T cell receptor (beta chain) is a study of T cell responses to AZD1222 COVID-19 vaccine. Broader study findings: Nearly half of spike-specific TCRs reportedly target variant regions that are unmutated in the B.1.351 and B.1.1.7 variants. Females made up more of the donors, who were largely white British, and clonal diversity may have come out too low. No repertoire was sampled before or during the peak T cell response, only after it. Baseline serostatus was positive in only six AZD1222 recipients.

Produced via immunoSEQ multiplex PCR; TCRdb's table is partial and in-frame only. The sample has some 150,000 clones; 88% are singletons. CDR3 length: 15 amino acids. CDR1 is MNHNS and CDR2 is SASEGT in the germline V gene. Trimming cost V 0 bases and J 3 bases, with 8 bases left between them. This clone was counted a few times. Its specificity is unknown. This rearrangement joins TRBV6-1 to TRBJ2-2; D not resolved. The clonotype was recovered from an adult who received the MenACWY meningococcal vaccine as a control. The material sequenced was peripheral blood, taken 28 days after the second dose of the MenACWY control vaccine. The CDR3 spells CASSEAWQHTGELFF. CDR3 bases: TGTGCCAGCAGTGAAGCGTGGCAGCACACCGGGGAGCTGTTTTTT.